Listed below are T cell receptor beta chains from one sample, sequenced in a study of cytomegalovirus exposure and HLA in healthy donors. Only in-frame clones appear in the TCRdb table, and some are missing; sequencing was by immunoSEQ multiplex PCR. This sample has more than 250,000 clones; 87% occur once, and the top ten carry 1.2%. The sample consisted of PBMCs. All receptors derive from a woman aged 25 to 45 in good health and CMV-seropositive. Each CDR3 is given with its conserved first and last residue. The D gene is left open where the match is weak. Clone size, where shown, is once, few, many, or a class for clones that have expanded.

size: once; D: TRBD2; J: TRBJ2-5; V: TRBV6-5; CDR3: CASSREGTQYF; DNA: TGTGCCAGCAGCCGGGAGGGGACCCAGTACTTC
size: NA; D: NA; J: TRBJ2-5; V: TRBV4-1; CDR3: CASSLFGTQETQYF; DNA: TGCGCCAGCAGCCTTTTCGGGACCCAAGAGACCCAGTACTTC
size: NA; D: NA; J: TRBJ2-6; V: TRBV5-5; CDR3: CASSLVSGISGANVLTF; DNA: TGTGCCAGCAGCTTGGTTTCCGGGATCTCTGGGGCCAACGTCCTGACTTTC
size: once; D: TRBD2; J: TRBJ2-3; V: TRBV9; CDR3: CASSASGGTSTDTQYF; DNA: TGTGCCAGCAGCGCTAGCGGGGGGACTAGCACAGATACGCAGTATTTT
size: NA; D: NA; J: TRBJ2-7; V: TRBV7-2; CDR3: CASSLIVPRASHYEQYF; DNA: TGTGCCAGCAGCTTAATTGTCCCGCGGGCATCCCACTACGAGCAGTACTTC
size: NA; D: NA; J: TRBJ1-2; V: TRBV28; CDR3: CASRLDQSYGYTF; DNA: TGTGCCAGCAGACTCGATCAGAGCTATGGCTACACCTTC
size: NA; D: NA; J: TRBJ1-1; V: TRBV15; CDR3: CATSRVPKSDTEAFF; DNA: TGTGCCACCAGCAGAGTGCCAAAATCGGACACTGAAGCTTTCTTT
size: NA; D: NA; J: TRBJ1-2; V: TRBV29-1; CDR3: CSGYGGAYNYGYTF; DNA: TGCAGCGGTTACGGGGGCGCTTACAACTATGGCTACACCTTC
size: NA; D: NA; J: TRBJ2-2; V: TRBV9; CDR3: CASRQGDTGELFF; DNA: TGTGCCAGCAGGCAGGGCGACACCGGGGAGCTGTTTTTT
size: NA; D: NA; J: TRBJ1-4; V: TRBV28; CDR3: CASSRRNWERFNEKLFF; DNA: TGTGCCAGCAGCCGGAGGAATTGGGAAAGATTTAATGAAAAACTGTTTTTT
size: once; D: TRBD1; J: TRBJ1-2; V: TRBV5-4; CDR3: CASSHQDRGNYGYTF; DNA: TGTGCCAGCAGCCACCAGGACAGGGGGAACTATGGCTACACCTTC
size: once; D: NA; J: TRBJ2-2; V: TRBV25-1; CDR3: CASSAVAGPVELFF; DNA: TGTGCCAGCAGTGCTGTGGCGGGCCCGGTCGAGCTGTTTTTT
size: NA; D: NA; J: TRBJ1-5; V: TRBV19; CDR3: CASSIGGIRPQHF; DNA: TGTGCCAGTAGTATCGGCGGAATCAGACCCCAGCATTTT
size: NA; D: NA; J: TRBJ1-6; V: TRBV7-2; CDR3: CASSTNFSGFTLHF; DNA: TGTGCCAGCAGCACAAACTTCTCCGGGTTTACCCTCCACTTT
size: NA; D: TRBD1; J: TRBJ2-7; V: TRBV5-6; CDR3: CASTLGSGGYEQYF; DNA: TGTGCCAGCACCTTAGGGTCAGGGGGTTACGAGCAGTACTTC
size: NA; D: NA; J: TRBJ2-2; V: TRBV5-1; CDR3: CASSLAVVDTGELFF; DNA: TGCGCCAGCAGCTTAGCGGTAGTCGACACCGGGGAGCTGTTTTTT
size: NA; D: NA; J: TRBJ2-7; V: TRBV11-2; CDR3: CASSFDQYEQYF; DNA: TGTGCCAGCAGCTTTGACCAATACGAGCAGTACTTC
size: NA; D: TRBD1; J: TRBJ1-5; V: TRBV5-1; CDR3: CASSFTLDRGREQPQHF; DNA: TGCGCCAGCAGCTTCACCTTGGACAGGGGGCGGGAACAGCCCCAGCATTTT
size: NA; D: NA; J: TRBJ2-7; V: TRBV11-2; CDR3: CASSLAQTGLGYEQYF; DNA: TGTGCCAGCAGCTTAGCCCAGACAGGTCTAGGCTACGAGCAGTACTTC
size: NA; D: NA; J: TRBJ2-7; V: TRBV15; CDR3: CATSRDSVGYSYEQYF; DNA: TGTGCCACCAGCAGAGATAGTGTGGGATACTCCTACGAGCAGTACTTC
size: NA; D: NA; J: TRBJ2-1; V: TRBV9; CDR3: CASSVGGGGNSYNEQFF; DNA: TGTGCCAGCAGCGTAGGGGGAGGGGGAAACTCCTACAATGAGCAGTTCTTC
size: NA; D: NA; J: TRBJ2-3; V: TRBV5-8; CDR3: CASRMWVSGDTQYF; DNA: TGTGCCAGCAGGATGTGGGTTTCTGGAGATACGCAGTATTTT
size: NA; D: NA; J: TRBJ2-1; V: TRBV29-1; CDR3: CSVAWGAGEQFF; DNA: TGCAGCGTTGCATGGGGGGCGGGTGAGCAGTTCTTC
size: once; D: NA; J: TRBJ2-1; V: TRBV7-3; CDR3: CASSPTSSSYNEQFF; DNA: TGTGCCAGCAGCCCCACTAGCAGCTCCTACAATGAGCAGTTCTTC
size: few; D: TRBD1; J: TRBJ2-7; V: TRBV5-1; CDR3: CASSLVPRQGYEQYF; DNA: TGCGCCAGCAGCTTGGTCCCCCGACAGGGCTACGAGCAGTACTTC
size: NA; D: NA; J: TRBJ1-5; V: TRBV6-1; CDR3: CASSERVGYQPQHF; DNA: TGTGCCAGCAGTGAAAGGGTAGGGTATCAGCCCCAGCATTTT
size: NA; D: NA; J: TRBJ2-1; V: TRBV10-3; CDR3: CAISVQTSYNEQFF; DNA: TGTGCCATCAGTGTACAGACCTCCTACAATGAGCAGTTCTTC
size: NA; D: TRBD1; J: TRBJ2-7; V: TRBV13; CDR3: CASSLGGQGAYEQYF; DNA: TGTGCCAGCAGCTTAGGAGGACAGGGGGCTTACGAGCAGTACTTC
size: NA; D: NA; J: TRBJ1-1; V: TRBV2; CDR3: CASGSGLNTEAFF; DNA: TGTGCCAGTGGCTCGGGATTGAACACTGAAGCTTTCTTT
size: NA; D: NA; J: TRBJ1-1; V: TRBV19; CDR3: CASSTGTEAFF; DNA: TGTGCCAGTAGTACCGGGACAGAAGCTTTCTTT
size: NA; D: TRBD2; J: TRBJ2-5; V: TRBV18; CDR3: CASSPPRLAGGETQYF; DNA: TGTGCCAGCTCACCACCGAGACTAGCGGGGGGGGAGACCCAGTACTTC
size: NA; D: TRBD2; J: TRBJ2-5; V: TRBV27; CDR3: CASSSLTSGIKETQYF; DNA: TGTGCCAGCAGTTCCCTGACTAGCGGGATTAAAGAGACCCAGTACTTC
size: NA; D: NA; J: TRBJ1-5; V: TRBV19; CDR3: CASTPNVWDSNQPQHF; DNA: TGTGCCAGTACCCCTAATGTCTGGGATAGCAATCAGCCCCAGCATTTT
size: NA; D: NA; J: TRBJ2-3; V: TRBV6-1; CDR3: CASSDSQGTDTQYF; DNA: TGTGCCAGCAGTGATAGCCAGGGCACAGATACGCAGTATTTT
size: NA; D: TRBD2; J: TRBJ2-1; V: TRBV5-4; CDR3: CASSATSGRAGNEQFF; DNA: TGTGCCAGCAGCGCAACTAGCGGGAGGGCCGGCAATGAGCAGTTCTTC
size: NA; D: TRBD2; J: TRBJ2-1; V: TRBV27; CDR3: CASSPRGRAYNEQFF; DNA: TGTGCCAGCAGCCCCCGAGGGAGGGCTTACAATGAGCAGTTCTTC
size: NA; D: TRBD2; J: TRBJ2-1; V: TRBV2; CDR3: CARTSGAEGSYNEQFF; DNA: TGTGCCAGGACTAGCGGGGCCGAAGGCTCCTACAATGAGCAGTTCTTC
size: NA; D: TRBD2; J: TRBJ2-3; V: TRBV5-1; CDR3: CASSLWFSSGSSTDTQYF; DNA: TGCGCCAGCAGCTTGTGGTTCTCTAGCGGGTCTAGCACAGATACGCAGTATTTT
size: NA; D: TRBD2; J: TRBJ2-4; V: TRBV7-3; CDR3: CASSPPGGVGIQYF; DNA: TGTGCCAGCAGCCCACCGGGAGGGGTTGGCATTCAGTACTTC
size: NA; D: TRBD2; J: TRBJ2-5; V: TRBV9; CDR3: CASSVEASGSGETQYF; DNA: TGTGCCAGCAGCGTAGAGGCTAGCGGGAGTGGGGAGACCCAGTACTTC
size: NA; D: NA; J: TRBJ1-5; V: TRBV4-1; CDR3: CASSLHEDYQPQHF; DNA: TGCGCCAGCAGCCTTCACGAGGACTATCAGCCCCAGCATTTT
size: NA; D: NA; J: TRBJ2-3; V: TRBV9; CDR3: CASSAGASTDTQYF; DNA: TGTGCCAGCAGCGCAGGGGCCAGCACAGATACGCAGTATTTT
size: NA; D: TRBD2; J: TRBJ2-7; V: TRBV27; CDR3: CASSFLAGVYEQYF; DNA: TGTGCCAGCAGTTTTCTAGCGGGCGTATACGAGCAGTACTTC
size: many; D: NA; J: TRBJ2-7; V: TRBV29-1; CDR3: CSVEDQVTGQKVYEQYF; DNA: TGCAGCGTTGAAGATCAAGTAACAGGGCAGAAGGTCTACGAGCAGTACTTC
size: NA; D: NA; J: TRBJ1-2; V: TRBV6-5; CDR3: CASSYSPGTNYGYTF; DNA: TGTGCCAGCAGTTACTCACCAGGGACTAACTATGGCTACACCTTC